Below, 25 T cell receptor beta chains from the same sample are listed, as sequenced in a study of blood T cell repertoires in COVID-19. TCRdb's copy holds only in-frame clones and misses some; the assay was immunoSEQ multiplex PCR. The profile shows 300,000 to 350,000 clones, around 90% of them singletons. The sequenced sample was PBMCs or T cells enriched from blood (not recorded which). Source of these receptors: a man aged 25-40 years who had recovered from COVID-19.

The rearrangement uses TRBV7-5 and TRBJ1-5. TRBV7-5 is described as a pseudogene. CDR3 size: 14 residues. The CDR3 loop reads CAQTRDDSNQPQHF. CDR3 DNA: TGTGCCCAAACCCGAGATGATAGCAATCAGCCCCAGCATTTT.

For this clone: The junction shows a germline mismatch at one end, possibly a read error. The rearrangement links TRBV12-3 or TRBV12-4 to TRBJ1-2; TRBD1 agrees at 9 bases. The CDR3 consists of 12 residues. DNA for the CDR3: TGTGCCAGCAGTCCCGTGACAGGGGGGATCCCCTTC. It is translated as CASSPVTGGIPF.

The chain employs TRBV3-1 (or the pseudogene TRBV3-2) and TRBJ1-1; D is perhaps TRBD1 (6 bases). CDR3 length equals 13 residues. The V and J ends lost 2 bases and 7 bases respectively, with 11 bases between them. Germline V gene data show CDR1 as LGHDT and CDR2 as YNNKEL (reference sequence). The CDR3, as DNA: TGTGCCAGCAGCCAAACACTAGGGGGTGAAGCTTTCTTT. Amino acids: CASSQTLGGEAFF.

This clone was found once. V usage is TRBV13 and J usage is TRBJ2-2; weak D call: TRBD2 (5 bases). The CDR3 contains 16 residues. The V gene lost 3 bases and the J gene lost 0 bases, with 11 bases spanning the gap. The germline CDR1 and CDR2 sequences are PRHDT and FYEKMQ (reference sequence). The CDR3 DNA reads TGTGCCAGCAGCTTCGAAGAGGGTGCGAACACCGGGGAGCTGTTTTTT. Its translation is CASSFEEGANTGELFF.

V gene TRBV7-8 combines with J gene TRBJ2-5, with D maybe TRBD2 (5 bases). The germline gives CDR1 SGHVS, CDR2 FQNEAQ. The ends were cut back, 7 bases at V and 3 bases at J, with 12 bases in the middle. The CDR3 length is 13 residues. CDR3 nucleotide sequence: TGTGCCAGCAACACCCCCGGGGAAGAGACCCAGTACTTC. Amino acids: CASNTPGEETQYF.

V usage is TRBV28 and J usage is TRBJ1-2; TRBD1 matches 9 bases. V was clipped by 6 bases and J by 7 bases; unmatched bases: 12. Germline CDR1 reads MDHEN; CDR2 reads SYDVKM. CDR3 length equals 15 residues. The CDR3 reads CASSTRDRELGGYTF. CDR3 nucleotides: TGTGCCAGCAGCACCCGGGACAGGGAATTGGGTGGCTACACCTTC.

The V and J genes are TRBV3-1 (or the pseudogene TRBV3-2) and TRBJ1-2, with D tentatively TRBD1 (5 bases). Looked up from germline, CDR1 is LGHDT and CDR2 is YNNKEL (reference sequence). V lost 1 base and J lost 7, with 25 bases in between. This CDR3 has 18 amino acids. Here the CDR3 reads CASSQVRFLDSTRRGYTF. The CDR3 nucleotides read TGTGCCAGCAGCCAAGTCCGTTTTCTAGACAGCACACGGCGTGGCTACACCTTC.

The chain couples TRBV27 to TRBJ1-4; 7 nucleotides match TRBD1. Germline V gene sequence: CDR1 MNHEY, CDR2 SMNVEV (reference sequence). The CDR3 contains 15 residues. The ends lost 2 bases at V and 5 bases at J; junction bases unmatched: 5. CDR3 nucleotides: TGTGCCAGCAGTTTAGAGGGGGCCCCAAATGAAAAACTGTTTTTT. This sequence encodes CASSLEGAPNEKLFF.

V and J are TRBV20-1 and TRBJ2-3; the D gene is possibly TRBD1 (5 bases). This CDR3 has 11 residues. Trimming took 3 bases from V and 4 from J, leaving 5 bases between them. The germline gives CDR1 DFQATT, CDR2 SNEGSKA (reference sequence). The CDR3 DNA follows: TGCAGTGCTAGGGGGCCAGATACGCAGTATTTT. It is translated as CSARGPDTQYF.

The chain couples TRBV4-1 to TRBJ2-1; 13 bases fit TRBD2. The J segment lost 5 bases and the V segment lost 2 bases, leaving 3 bases of the junction unmatched. This CDR3 contains 16 residues. Germline CDR1 is MGHRA and CDR2 is YSYEKL. CDR3 in amino acids: CASSQWGLAGNNEQFF. CDR3 bases: TGCGCCAGCAGCCAATGGGGACTAGCGGGGAACAATGAGCAGTTCTTC.

The chain couples TRBV4-2 to TRBJ2-7, with 12 bases aligning to TRBD2. The CDR3 sequence is 17 residues long. Per the germline V gene, CDR1 is LGHNA and CDR2 is YNFKEQ. V lost 0 bases to trimming and J lost 10 bases; unmatched junction nucleotides: 13. The DNA of the CDR3 is TGTGCCAGCAGCCAAGATCCCCTAGGGACTAGCGGGCTAAGACAGTACTTC. It encodes CASSQDPLGTSGLRQYF.

This clone was seen once. The rearrangement joins TRBV5-1 to TRBJ2-2, with a tentative D call TRBD2 (5 bases). Trimming left V 4 bases short and J 1 base short, with 11 bases between. The length of the CDR3 is 15 residues. The germline CDR1 and CDR2 sequences are SGHRS and YFSETQ. The CDR3 sequence: CASSTRTENTGELFF. For the CDR3, the DNA is TGCGCCAGCAGCACCCGGACTGAGAACACCGGGGAGCTGTTTTTT.

V and J are TRBV28 and TRBJ1-2, with 10 bases matching TRBD1. V was clipped by 5 bases and J by 6 bases; unmatched bases: 6. This CDR3 spans 14 amino acids. Germline V CDR1 and CDR2: MDHEN, SYDVKM. CDR3 sequence: CASSTTGTGDGYTF. CDR3 bases: TGTGCCAGCAGTACAACCGGGACAGGGGATGGCTACACCTTC.

The chain recombines TRBV28 with TRBJ1-2; D uncertain. Trimming removed 10 bases at V and 8 bases at J, with 11 bases between. Germline CDR1 and CDR2: MDHEN and SYDVKM. The CDR3 consists of 10 residues. The DNA for the CDR3 is TGTGCCACACTTACTAGGGGCTACACCTTC. Protein: CATLTRGYTF.

The chain is built from TRBV19 and TRBJ1-3; perhaps TRBD1 as D (5 bases). There are 16 residues in the CDR3. Trimming left V 5 bases short and J 0 bases short, with 14 bases between. Germline-derived CDR1 and CDR2 are LNHDA and SQIVND (reference sequence). The CDR3 DNA reads as TGTGCCAGTAGTTATGGGTACAGGAGCTCTGGAAACACCATATATTTT. This translates into CASSYGYRSSGNTIYF.

J is TRBJ1-6 and V is TRBV9; 11 bases agree with TRBD1. The CDR3 runs 15 residues. The trim removed 4 bases at V and 9 bases at J, leaving 6 bases unmatched. Germline CDR1 and CDR2: SGDLS and YYNGEE. CDR3 protein: CASSRGQGAGSPLHF. The CDR3 nucleotides read TGTGCCAGCAGCCGCGGACAGGGGGCGGGTTCACCCCTCCACTTT.

CDR3 protein: CASSQRLVNGELFF. In DNA, the CDR3 is TGCGCCAGCAGCCAGCGACTAGTCAACGGGGAGCTGTTTTTT. The rearrangement uses TRBV4-1 and TRBJ2-2, with D tentatively TRBD2 (6 bases). Trimming stripped 3 bases from V and 7 bases from J, with 12 bases between. This CDR3 is 14 amino acids long. Germline V CDR1 and CDR2: MGHRA, YSYEKL.

This chain connects TRBV5-6 to TRBJ2-7; 8 bases line up with TRBD1. The V gene's germline CDR1 is SGHDT and CDR2 YYEEEE. The CDR3 extends over 14 amino acids. Trimming cost V 7 bases and J 2 bases; bases outside gene matches: 8. CDR3: CASGRGQVTYEQYF. The CDR3 nucleotides read TGTGCCAGCGGACGGGGACAGGTCACCTACGAGCAGTACTTC. Full variable domain (missing parts from reference TRBV5-6 and TRBJ2-7): DAGVTQSPTHLIKTRGQQVTLRCSPKSGHDTVSWYQQALGQGPQFIFQYYEEEERQRGNFPDRFSGHQFPNYSSELNVNALLLGDSALYLCASGRGQVTYEQYFGPGTRLTVT.

The chain has TRBV11-2 and TRBJ2-3, with 12 bases that match TRBD2. Trimming cost V 3 bases and J 0 bases; bases outside gene matches: 7. This CDR3 has 18 residues. Germline CDR1 is SGHAT and CDR2 is FQNNGV. Here the CDR3 reads CASSFATSGGASTDTQYF. In nucleotides, the CDR3 is TGTGCCAGCAGCTTTGCGACTAGCGGGGGTGCTAGCACAGATACGCAGTATTTT.

This rearrangement joins TRBV7-9 to TRBJ2-1, with 10 positions matching TRBD2. This CDR3 comprises 15 residues. CDR1 is SEHNR and CDR2 is FQNEAQ in the germline V gene (reference sequence). V dropped 6 bases and J dropped 3; count of bases not matched to a gene: 5. CDR3 in DNA: TGTGCCAGCAGAGGGCTAGCGGGGGACTACAATGAGCAGTTCTTC. Translating it yields CASRGLAGDYNEQFF. Filled out from reference TRBV7-9 and TRBJ2-1, the complete variable domain reads DTGVSQNPRHKITKRGQNVTFRCDPISEHNRLYWYRQTLGQGPEFLTYFQNEAQLEKSRLLSDRFSAERPKGSFSTLEIQRTEQGDSAMYLCASRGLAGDYNEQFFGPGTRLTVL.

This clone was seen just once. The J gene is TRBJ1-4, the V gene TRBV14; TRBD1 might be the D (6 bases). This CDR3 is built from 14 residues. Germline V gene lookup returns CDR1 SGHDN and CDR2 FVKESK. Trimming cost V 8 bases and J 1 base, with 11 bases left between them. The CDR3 sequence is CASGRGGTNEKLFF. CDR3 nucleotide sequence: TGTGCCAGCGGAAGGGGGGGAACTAATGAAAAACTGTTTTTT.

The sample holds one count of this clone. The chain uses TRBV30 and TRBJ2-3, with 11 nucleotides matching TRBD2. This CDR3 region has 17 residues. V shed 3 bases, J shed 6 bases, and the junction held 14 bases outside the gene matches. Germline V gene lookup returns CDR1 GTSNPN and CDR2 SVGIG (reference sequence). As DNA, the CDR3 is TGTGCCTGGAGCAGAAGGGGACTAGCGGATAGCCTGGATACGCAGTATTTT. This gives the protein CAWSRRGLADSLDTQYF.

The chain carries TRBV19 and TRBJ1-1; 8 bases match TRBD1. Looked up from germline, CDR1 is LNHDA and CDR2 is SQIVND (reference sequence). This CDR3 has 15 amino acids. V lost 3 bases, J lost 1 base, and 4 bases stayed unmatched. CDR3 sequence: CASSMGQAGNTEAFF. The CDR3 bases are TGTGCCAGTAGTATGGGACAGGCGGGGAACACTGAAGCTTTCTTT.

The chain links TRBV15 to TRBJ2-6; D is perhaps TRBD1 (5 bases). The ends were cut back, 0 bases at V and 2 bases at J, with 5 bases in the middle. The CDR3 loop spans 15 amino acids. The germline CDR1 and CDR2 sequences are LNHNV and YYDKDF (reference sequence). This CDR3 is CATSRDRAGANVLTF. The CDR3 bases are TGTGCCACCAGCAGAGACAGGGCTGGGGCCAACGTCCTGACTTTC.

This rearrangement joins TRBV20-1 to TRBJ1-1, with D perhaps TRBD1 (6 bases). The germline gives CDR1 DFQATT, CDR2 SNEGSKA (reference sequence). V was clipped by 6 bases and J by 4 bases, with 9 bases between them. The CDR3 loop spans 11 amino acids. In DNA form, the CDR3 reads TGCAGTGCGTACAGGGTCACTGAAGCTTTCTTT. Its protein product is CSAYRVTEAFF.